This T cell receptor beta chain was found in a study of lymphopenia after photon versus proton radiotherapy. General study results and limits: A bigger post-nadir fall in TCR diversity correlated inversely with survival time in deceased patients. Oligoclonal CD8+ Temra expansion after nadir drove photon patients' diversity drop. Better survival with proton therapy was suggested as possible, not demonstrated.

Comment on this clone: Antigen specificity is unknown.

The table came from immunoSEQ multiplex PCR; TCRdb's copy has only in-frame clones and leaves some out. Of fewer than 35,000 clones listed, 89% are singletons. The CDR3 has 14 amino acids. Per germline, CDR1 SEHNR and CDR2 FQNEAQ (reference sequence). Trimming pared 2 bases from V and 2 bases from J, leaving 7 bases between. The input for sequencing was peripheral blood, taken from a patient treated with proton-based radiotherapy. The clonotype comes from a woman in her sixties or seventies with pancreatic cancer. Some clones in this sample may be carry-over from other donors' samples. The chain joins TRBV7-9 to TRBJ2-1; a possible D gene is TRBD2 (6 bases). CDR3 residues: CASSLSGAYNEQFF. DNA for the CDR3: TGTGCCAGCAGCTTATCGGGGGCCTACAATGAGCAGTTCTTC.